Listed below are T cell receptor beta chains from one sample, sequenced in a study of T-cell reconstitution after alpha-beta-depleted transplantation in children. TCRdb reprocessed the PCR reads via MiXCR and lists one record per CDR3 protein. The table includes around 600,000 distinct CDR3 sequences, 8% to 11% detected once. This specimen was PBMCs from the stem cell graft donor, taken from the stem cell graft. The receptors derive from a human donor who donated a stem cell graft to a child with acute myeloid leukemia. Each CDR3 is given with its conserved first and last residue. Each record gives: D gene, V gene, clone size, J gene, CDR3 protein, CDR3 DNA. The D gene is left open where the match is weak. Expanded clones are given a class, and other clones once, few, many or no size at all.

d_gene: NA; v_gene: TRBV29-1; abundance: few; j_gene: TRBJ1-1; CDR3aa: CSGGSVNTEAFF; CDR3nt: TGCAGCGGAGGGAGTGTGAACACTGAAGCTTTCTTT
d_gene: NA; v_gene: TRBV7-2; abundance: few; j_gene: TRBJ2-5; CDR3aa: CASSYLRGGETQYF; CDR3nt: TGTGCCAGCAGCTACCTAAGGGGGGGAGAGACCCAGTACTTC
d_gene: TRBD2; v_gene: TRBV25-1; abundance: few; j_gene: TRBJ2-4; CDR3aa: CASSEWGSGAKNIQYF; CDR3nt: TGTGCCAGCAGTGAATGGGGTAGCGGGGCCAAAAACATTCAGTACTTC
d_gene: TRBD2; v_gene: TRBV7-2; abundance: NA; j_gene: TRBJ2-1; CDR3aa: CASSLRGGEGPDNEQFF; CDR3nt: TGTGCCAGCAGCTTACGTGGGGGGGAGGGCCCAGACAATGAGCAGTTCTTC
d_gene: TRBD2; v_gene: TRBV4-3; abundance: few; j_gene: TRBJ2-7; CDR3aa: CASSSQTSGYYEQYF; CDR3nt: TGCGCCAGCAGTTCCCAAACTAGCGGATACTACGAGCAGTACTTC
d_gene: NA; v_gene: TRBV28; abundance: many; j_gene: TRBJ1-1; CDR3aa: CASATGRKVEAFF; CDR3nt: TGTGCCAGCGCAACAGGGAGGAAAGTTGAAGCTTTCTTT
d_gene: TRBD2; v_gene: TRBV4-3; abundance: once; j_gene: TRBJ2-1; CDR3aa: CASGLSGRAADEQFF; CDR3nt: TGCGCCAGCGGCCTTAGCGGGAGGGCCGCGGATGAGCAGTTCTTC
d_gene: NA; v_gene: TRBV5-6; abundance: few; j_gene: TRBJ2-5; CDR3aa: CASSFYFQETQYF; CDR3nt: TGTGCCAGCAGCTTCTACTTCCAAGAGACCCAGTACTTC
d_gene: NA; v_gene: TRBV7-3; abundance: many; j_gene: TRBJ2-1; CDR3aa: CASSLSQGIPYNEQFF; CDR3nt: TGTGCCAGCAGCTTATCGCAGGGAATCCCCTACAATGAGCAGTTCTTC
d_gene: NA; v_gene: TRBV7-3; abundance: NA; j_gene: TRBJ2-1; CDR3aa: CASSREGDEQFF; CDR3nt: TGTGCCAGCAGCCGCGAAGGGGATGAGCAGTTCTTC
d_gene: TRBD1; v_gene: TRBV7-2; abundance: many; j_gene: TRBJ2-3; CDR3aa: CASSTRQGFASTDTQYF; CDR3nt: TGTGCCAGCAGCACCCGACAGGGGTTCGCAAGCACAGATACGCAGTATTTT
d_gene: TRBD2; v_gene: TRBV10-3; abundance: many; j_gene: TRBJ2-7; CDR3aa: CAISESSRGAYEQYF; CDR3nt: TGTGCCATCAGTGAGTCTTCACGGGGGGCCTACGAGCAGTACTTC
d_gene: TRBD1; v_gene: TRBV24-1; abundance: NA; j_gene: TRBJ2-3; CDR3aa: CATSDPRQGEGDTQYF; CDR3nt: TGTGCCACCAGTGATCCCCGACAGGGGGAGGGAGATACGCAGTATTTT
d_gene: NA; v_gene: TRBV14; abundance: few; j_gene: TRBJ2-7; CDR3aa: CASSLMRVATTREQYF; CDR3nt: TGTGCCAGCAGCCTGATGAGGGTGGCTACTACGAGGGAGCAGTACTTC
d_gene: TRBD2; v_gene: TRBV7-2; abundance: NA; j_gene: TRBJ2-7; CDR3aa: CASSLQRGAYEQYF; CDR3nt: TGTGCCAGCAGCTTGCAGCGGGGGGCCTACGAGCAGTACTTC
d_gene: TRBD2; v_gene: TRBV7-6; abundance: few; j_gene: TRBJ2-5; CDR3aa: CASSLGSGRGVETQYF; CDR3nt: TGTGCCAGCAGCTTGGGGAGCGGGAGGGGTGTGGAGACCCAGTACTTC
d_gene: NA; v_gene: TRBV21-1; abundance: many; j_gene: TRBJ2-3; CDR3aa: CASSRRWSTQYF; CDR3nt: TGTGCCAGCAGCAGGAGGTGGAGTACGCAGTATTTT
d_gene: NA; v_gene: TRBV5-1; abundance: NA; j_gene: TRBJ2-3; CDR3aa: CASSSDRGPMDTQYF; CDR3nt: TGCGCCAGCAGCTCAGACCGGGGCCCCATGGATACGCAGTATTTT
d_gene: NA; v_gene: TRBV29-1; abundance: NA; j_gene: TRBJ1-2; CDR3aa: CSVERGVWGYTF; CDR3nt: TGCAGCGTTGAGCGGGGGGTTTGGGGCTACACCTTC
d_gene: NA; v_gene: TRBV10-3; abundance: many; j_gene: TRBJ2-1; CDR3aa: CAIAKGIMEQFF; CDR3nt: TGTGCCATCGCTAAGGGGATCATGGAGCAGTTCTTC
d_gene: TRBD2; v_gene: TRBV6-1; abundance: few; j_gene: TRBJ2-4; CDR3aa: CASSRTSGDQAKNIQYF; CDR3nt: TGTGCCAGCAGTCGTACTAGCGGTGATCAAGCCAAAAACATTCAGTACTTC
d_gene: NA; v_gene: TRBV7-9; abundance: few; j_gene: TRBJ2-1; CDR3aa: CASSSVRNEQFF; CDR3nt: TGTGCCAGCAGCTCCGTCAGGAATGAGCAGTTCTTC